This T cell receptor (beta chain) was documented in a study of cytomegalovirus exposure and HLA in healthy donors. Points from the study as a whole: Judged likely to be a sequencing artifact was a cluster of highly shared sequence variants. Investigators reported over 150 TCR beta chains as tied to cytomegalovirus. Productive rates of about 90% or about 30% were seen for most TCR beta V segments in an earlier analysis.

This clone came up a few times. Its specificity is unknown. The junction departs from the called germline gene at one end, perhaps through a read error. The PCR ran on 60 Vbeta and 13 Jbeta primers. TCRdb keeps only in-frame clones here, not all; method: immunoSEQ multiplex PCR. The sample carries 85,000 to 95,000 clones, roughly 72% recorded once. The sample consisted of PBMCs. The clonotype was recovered from a man aged 25-40 years in good health and CMV-seropositive.

The CDR3 protein is CASSLSQVDNEQFF. The CDR3, as DNA: TGTGCTAGCAGCTTAAGCCAGGTGGACAATGAGCAGTTCTTC. The V gene is TRBV7-7, the J gene TRBJ2-1; D remains unclear. The CDR3 is 14 amino acids. Per germline, CDR1 SSHAT and CDR2 FNYEAQ (reference sequence). The variable domain in full, with the rest retrieved from reference TRBV7-7 and TRBJ2-1, is GAGVSQSPRYKVTKRGQDVTLRCDPISSHATLYWYQQALGQGPEFLTYFNYEAQPDKSGLPSDRFSAERPEGSISTLTIQRTEQRDSAMYRCASSLSQVDNEQFFGPGTRLTVL.